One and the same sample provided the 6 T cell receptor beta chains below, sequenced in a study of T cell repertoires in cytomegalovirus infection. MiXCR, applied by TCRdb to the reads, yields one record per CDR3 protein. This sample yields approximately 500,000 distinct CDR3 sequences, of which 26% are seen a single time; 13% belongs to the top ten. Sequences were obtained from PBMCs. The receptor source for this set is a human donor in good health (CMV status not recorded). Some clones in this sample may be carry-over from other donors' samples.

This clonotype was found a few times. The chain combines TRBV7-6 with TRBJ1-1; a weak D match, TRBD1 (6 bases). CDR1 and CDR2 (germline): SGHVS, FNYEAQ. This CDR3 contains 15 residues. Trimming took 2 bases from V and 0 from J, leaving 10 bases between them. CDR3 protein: CASSLLGHLNTEAFF. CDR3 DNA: TGTGCCAGCAGCTTACTGGGACACCTGAACACTGAAGCTTTCTTT.

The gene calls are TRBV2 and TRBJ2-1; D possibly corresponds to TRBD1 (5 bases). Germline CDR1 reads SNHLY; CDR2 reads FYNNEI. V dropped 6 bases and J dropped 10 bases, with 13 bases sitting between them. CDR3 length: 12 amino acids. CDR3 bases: TGTGCCAGCAGCTCCCCAGGGAAGGAGCAGTTCTTC. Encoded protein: CASSSPGKEQFF.

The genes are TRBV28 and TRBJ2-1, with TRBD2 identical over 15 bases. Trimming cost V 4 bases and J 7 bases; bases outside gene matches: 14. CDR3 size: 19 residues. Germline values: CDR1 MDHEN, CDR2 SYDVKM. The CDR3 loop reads CASSYYGLAGGPIVNEQFF. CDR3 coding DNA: TGTGCCAGCAGTTATTACGGACTAGCGGGAGGGCCCATTGTAAATGAGCAGTTCTTC.

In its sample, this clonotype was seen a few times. In DNA form, the CDR3 reads TGCGCCAGCAGCCAGGGACAGGGGATGGTCGGGGAGCTGTTTTTT. Amino acids: CASSQGQGMVGELFF. The rearrangement joins TRBV4-3 to TRBJ2-2; 10 bases agree with TRBD1. CDR1 and CDR2 from the germline V gene are LGHNA and YSLEER. After removal of 3 bases from V and 7 bases from J, the junction contained 5 bases not matched to a gene. The CDR3 runs 15 residues.

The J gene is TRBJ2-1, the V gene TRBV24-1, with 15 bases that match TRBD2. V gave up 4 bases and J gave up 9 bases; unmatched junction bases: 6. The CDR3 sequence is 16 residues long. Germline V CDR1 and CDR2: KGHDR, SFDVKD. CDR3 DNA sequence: TGTGCCACCAGTGACAACGGACTAGCGGGAGGGTTTGAGCAGTTCTTC. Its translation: CATSDNGLAGGFEQFF.

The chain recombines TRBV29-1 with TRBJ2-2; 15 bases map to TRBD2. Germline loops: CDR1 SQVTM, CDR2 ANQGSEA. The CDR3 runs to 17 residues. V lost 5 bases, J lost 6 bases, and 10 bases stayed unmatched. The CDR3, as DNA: TGCAGCGTTAACCTAGGACTAGCGGGAGGGCCGTCCGGGGAGCTGTTTTTT. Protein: CSVNLGLAGGPSGELFF.